This TCR beta chain was identified in a study of beta chain features in type 1 diabetes. Of the isolated RNA, all was reverse transcribed, and so the sequenced material was expressed TCRB transcripts. Libraries were prepared by immunoSEQ multiplex PCR; TCRdb keeps only in-frame clonotypes and omits some of them. Of almost 250,000 clones detected, around 14% appear once; the ten largest clones hold approximately 0.024%. This clone has just a few counts. This CDR3 has 17 amino acids. CDR1 MNHEY and CDR2 SMNVEV come from the germline V gene (reference sequence). V lost 0 bases to trimming and J lost 0 bases, with 14 bases between them.

Input material: naive CD4+ T cells from blood. The rearrangement uses TRBV27 and TRBJ1-2, with a tentative D call TRBD1 (6 bases). The source is a woman aged 40 to 50 in good health. The DNA of the CDR3 is TGTGCCAGCAGTTTATCGGCGGGGGACATAGCTAACTATGGCTACACCTTC. Its translation is CASSLSAGDIANYGYTF.